The following is a TCR beta chain sequence with its context. Its cognate antigen has yet to be identified. There are no base qualities to consult, and no much larger clone falls within one base. The data stem from a study of T-cell memory formation after mild COVID-19 (dated by TCRdb to about 2021). General notes on the study: TCR sequence clusters from the two donors were found to be largely donor specific. Longitudinal TCRalpha and TCRbeta repertoire sequencing tracked T-cell clones expanding and contracting after mild COVID-19 in a couple of donors. Two young, previously healthy adult volunteers, one female and one male, were included in the cohort. Broad study findings and their caveats: The detection of some responding clones in pre-infection memory suggests that pre-existing cross-reactive memory T cells joined the SARS-CoV-2 response. Only two mild cases were covered by the study, and larger cohorts that include severe cases with pre-infection samples were considered necessary. Clones that contracted from day 15 to 85 showed balanced CD4/CD8 phenotypes, whereas a second wave of clones that expanded from day 15 to 37 leaned towards CD4+. Contracting CD4+ clones were found mainly in CM and EM memory subsets, while CD8+ clones were enriched in EMRA. The second-wave clones that peaked on day 37 were not confirmed to be SARS-CoV-2 specific.

The instrument given in TCRdb is Illumina NovaSeq 6000. TCRalpha and TCRbeta cDNA libraries were constructed by 5'RACE with constant-segment primers, with sample barcodes and unique molecular identifiers being introduced. Trizol reagent was used to extract RNA from every sample. Amplification of the libraries took two PCR steps, and the second step added a second sample barcode plus Illumina TruSeq adapters. Sequencing of libraries was performed on an Illumina NovaSeq with 2 x 150 bp paired-end reads. On the authors' methods: The reads were demultiplexed and collapsed into UMI-guided consensus sequences using migec v1.2.7. Using mixcr v2.1.11, UMI consensuses were aligned to TRA and TRB V and J templates and then assembled into clonotypes. Clonotypes were classified as expanded or contracted when called significant by both edgeR and NoisET, with noise models trained on biological replicates. For edgeR calls, a false discovery rate-adjusted p below 0.01 and a log2 fold-change threshold of 1 were applied. As an exploratory analysis of dynamics, max-normalized trajectories of the 1000 most abundant clonotypes were examined with PCA combined with hierarchical clustering. Separately sequenced CD4+ and CD8+ repertoires were used to assign a CD4 or CD8 phenotype to each responding clone. In TCRdb, the public reads were trimmed at Q25 with fastp and aligned with MiXCR, with productive beta chains retained. For every CDR3 protein sequence, its rows merge into one entry that carries the most common genes and DNA. Clone size and V and J calls follow TCRdb, not the original study. This sample lists 500,000 to 650,000 distinct CDR3 sequences; less than 25% were detected once. The ten largest clones take up around 8.4% of the sample.

From the germline V gene (reference sequence), CDR1 is DFQATT and CDR2 is SNEGSKA. There are 15 amino acids in the CDR3, from cysteine to phenylalanine inclusive. Left in the record is the CDR3 DNA by itself, 45 bases read in frame from the first base. The junction carries 13 bases between V and J, which are trimmed by 1 base and 3 bases respectively. Ficoll-Paque density gradient centrifugation was used to isolate PBMCs. The sequence was collected from an adult woman who had mild COVID-19 (a few samples of this study predate the infection). The sample titles of this study are shuffled in the database, so cell type and time point are left out; the donor was told from shared clones. The sample consisted of PBMCs or a T cell subset sorted from them (not recorded which). Here the chain combines TRBV20-1 and TRBJ2-1, with TRBD2 as a weak D call on 7 bases. The CDR3 in this case is CSARARGAIYNEQFF. The DNA is TGCAGTGCTAGAGCTCGGGGGGCCATCTACAATGAGCAGTTCTTC.